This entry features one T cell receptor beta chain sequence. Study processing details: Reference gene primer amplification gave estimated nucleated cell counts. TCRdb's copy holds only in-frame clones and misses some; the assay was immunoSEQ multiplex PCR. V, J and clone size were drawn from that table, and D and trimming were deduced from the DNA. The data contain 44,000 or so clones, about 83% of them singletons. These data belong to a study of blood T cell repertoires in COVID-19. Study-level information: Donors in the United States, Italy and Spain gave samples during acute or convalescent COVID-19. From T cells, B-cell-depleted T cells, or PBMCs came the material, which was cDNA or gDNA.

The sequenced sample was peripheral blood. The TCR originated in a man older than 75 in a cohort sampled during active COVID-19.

For the CDR3, the DNA is TGCGCCAGCAGCTCGAAATCTGGCGGGGGGGCCCAAATGGAGACCCAGTACTTC. Protein product: CASSSKSGGGAQMETQYF. The V gene is TRBV5-1, the J gene TRBJ2-5; TRBD2 agrees at 9 bases. V gave up 3 bases and J gave up 5 bases; unmatched junction bases: 17. This CDR3 comprises 18 residues. The V gene's germline CDR1 is SGHRS and CDR2 YFSETQ.